This T cell receptor (beta chain) is drawn from a study of T cell responses to AZD1222 COVID-19 vaccine. Study outcomes and limitations: Vaccine-associated CD4 TCRs spanned spike, dominant at 160-218 and 743-854.

Worth noting for this clone: Its antigen is not identified.

Sequenced by immunoSEQ multiplex PCR; TCRdb stores in-frame clones only, minus some. The table includes 130,000 or so clones, around 89% detected once. In germline, CDR1 is SGHAT, CDR2 FQNNGV. V was clipped by 3 bases and J by 4 bases, with 12 bases between them. The CDR3 sequence is 14 residues long. The sequences come from peripheral blood, collected on day 0 of AZD1222 vaccination. The chain uses TRBV11-2 and TRBJ1-1; maybe TRBD1 (5 bases). This TCR was sampled from an adult in good health. The CDR3, as DNA: TGTGCCAGCAGCTTGACAGCCTTGGGCACTGAAGCTTTCTTT. Translation: CASSLTALGTEAFF.